One and the same sample provided the 26 T cell receptor beta chains below, sequenced in a study of cytomegalovirus exposure and HLA in healthy donors. Researchers ran the PCR with 60 Vbeta and 13 Jbeta primers. The table came from immunoSEQ multiplex PCR; TCRdb's copy has only in-frame clones and leaves some out. The profile shows 250,000 to 300,000 clones, approximately 91% of them singletons. Material: PBMCs. These receptors were obtained from a girl aged 2 to 9 in good health and CMV-seronegative.

The chain uses TRBV6-5 and TRBJ1-3; 8 positions agree with TRBD1. Germline V lookup: CDR1 MNHEY, CDR2 SVGAGI. The length of the CDR3 is 16 residues. V trimming: 4 bases; J trimming: 1 base; junction bases outside the gene matches: 6. CDR3 amino acids: CASSSRQGPSGNTIYF. The CDR3 coding sequence is TGTGCCAGCAGTTCGAGACAGGGGCCTTCTGGAAACACCATATATTTT.

The chain carries TRBV10-2 and TRBJ2-2, with D perhaps TRBD2 (5 bases). Trimming left V 7 bases short and J 0 bases short, with 9 bases between. Germline V gene sequence: CDR1 WSHSY, CDR2 SAAADI. The CDR3 has 14 residues. The CDR3, as DNA: TGCGCCAGCACCATCGGGGCGAACACCGGGGAGCTGTTTTTT. Translation: CASTIGANTGELFF.

V gene TRBV10-3 combines with J gene TRBJ2-4; 10 bases are a match to TRBD2. The CDR3 extends over 15 amino acids. Germline V gene sequence: CDR1 ENHRY, CDR2 SYGVKD. J gave up 7 bases and V 8 bases, and 11 bases lay outside the gene matches. The CDR3 region has the DNA TGTGCCATCGGGGCAGTAGCGGGGGGTGCGAACATTCAGTACTTC. It translates to CAIGAVAGGANIQYF.

This rearrangement joins TRBV30 to TRBJ2-7; TRBD1 aligns across 8 bases. Germline CDR1 and CDR2: GTSNPN and SVGIG (reference sequence). The CDR3 is 11 amino acids. V shed 7 bases and J 5 bases; nucleotides not matched to a gene: 4. The CDR3 nucleotides read TGTGCCTTACAGGGGGTGGACGAGCAGTACTTC. It specifies CALQGVDEQYF.

V usage is TRBV4-1 and J usage is TRBJ1-1, with D maybe TRBD1 (5 bases). V lost 0 bases, J lost 7 bases, and 9 bases lay in between. The CDR3 is 13 residues long. CDR1 MGHRA and CDR2 YSYEKL come from the germline V gene. CDR3 protein: CASSQDGTGEAFF. In DNA, the CDR3 is TGCGCCAGCAGCCAAGATGGAACAGGTGAAGCTTTCTTT.

CDR3: CASSNVLGTGSYEQYF. In nucleotides, the CDR3 is TGTGCCAGCAGTAACGTTCTGGGGACAGGGTCCTACGAGCAGTACTTC. V gene TRBV28 combines with J gene TRBJ2-7; 9 positions match TRBD1. From germline, CDR1 is MDHEN and CDR2 SYDVKM. This CDR3 spans 16 amino acids. V gave up 5 bases and J gave up 1 base; unmatched junction bases: 9.

This clone was seen just once. The chain uses TRBV10-3 and TRBJ2-2, with 7 bases fitting TRBD2. In germline, CDR1 is ENHRY, CDR2 SYGVKD. Germline trimming cut 2 bases from V and 5 bases from J; bases unmatched to any gene: 5. The CDR3 length is 15 residues. CDR3: CAISEHGGGTGELFF. DNA for the CDR3: TGTGCCATCAGTGAGCATGGGGGAGGGACCGGGGAGCTGTTTTTT.

The V call is TRBV5-1, the J call TRBJ2-3; no definite D call. The V gene lost 4 bases and the J gene lost 0 bases, with 12 bases spanning the gap. Germline values: CDR1 SGHRS, CDR2 YFSETQ. This CDR3 is built from 15 residues. CDR3 bases: TGCGCCAGCAGCCCTATGGGCTCTAGCACAGATACGCAGTATTTT. As protein: CASSPMGSSTDTQYF. Complete variable domain (other parts from reference TRBV5-1 and TRBJ2-3): KAGVTQTPRYLIKTRGQQVTLSCSPISGHRSVSWYQQTPGQGLQFLFEYFSETQRNKGNFPGRFSGRQFSNSRSEMNVSTLELGDSALYLCASSPMGSSTDTQYFGPGTRLTVL.

The gene calls are TRBV5-1 and TRBJ2-1, with 12 bases aligning to TRBD2. The CDR3 sequence is 14 residues long. The V segment lost 7 bases and the J segment 4 bases; nucleotides outside the gene matches: 3. The germline V gene has CDR1 SGHRS and CDR2 YFSETQ. In DNA, the CDR3 is TGCGCCAGCTCCGGGACTAGCGGGTACAATGAGCAGTTCTTC. It specifies CASSGTSGYNEQFF.

V is TRBV5-1 and J is TRBJ2-5; 9 bases agree with TRBD1. This CDR3 comprises 17 residues. V lost 0 bases, J lost 2 bases, and 8 bases stayed unmatched. CDR1 and CDR2 (germline): SGHRS, YFSETQ. The CDR3, as DNA: TGCGCCAGCAGCTTGGGACTCGGGACAGGGCGACAAGAGACCCAGTACTTC. The encoded protein is CASSLGLGTGRQETQYF.

This clone occurred a few times. The genes are TRBV27 and TRBJ1-1; a possible D gene is TRBD1 (5 bases). This CDR3 comprises 13 residues. Trimming removed 2 bases at V and 5 bases at J, with 9 bases between. Germline lookup yields CDR1 MNHEY and CDR2 SMNVEV (reference sequence). As DNA, the CDR3 is TGTGCCAGCAGTTTACAGGGCAGAACTGAAGCTTTCTTT. Residues: CASSLQGRTEAFF.

The genes are TRBV28 and TRBJ2-2; 9 bases line up with TRBD2. CDR3 length: 15 amino acids. With V trimmed by 6 bases and J by 6 bases, 8 bases remained unmatched. Germline assignment: CDR1 MDHEN and CDR2 SYDVKM. CDR3 sequence (DNA): TGTGCCAGCAGGGCCGGGACTAGCATGTCCGGGGAGCTGTTTTTT. Its translation is CASRAGTSMSGELFF.

Comment on this clone: The same CDR3 can be traced to other DNA sequences in this sample. This chain joins TRBV18 and TRBJ2-7; D call uncertain. CDR1 and CDR2 (germline): KGHSH, LQKENI. The V and J ends lost 2 bases and 1 base respectively, with 3 bases between them. The CDR3 contains 12 residues. In nucleotides, the CDR3 is TGTGCCAGCTCACCAACATCCTACGAGCAGTACTTC. It yields the protein CASSPTSYEQYF.

This clone was counted a single time. The chain uses TRBV9 and TRBJ1-4; maybe TRBD1 (5 bases). The CDR3 has 14 amino acids. CDR1 SGDLS and CDR2 YYNGEE come from the germline V gene. With 3 bases removed from V and 7 bases from J, the gap between germline ends came to 13 bases. The CDR3 DNA sequence: TGTGCCAGCAGCGAAAGGGGACTGGGTGAAAAACTGTTTTTT. It codes for CASSERGLGEKLFF.

The rearrangement links TRBV5-8 to TRBJ1-4; TRBD1 might be the D (5 bases). From germline, CDR1 is SGHTS and CDR2 YDEGEE. V lost 1 base, J lost 0 bases, and 10 bases lay in between. This CDR3 has 16 residues. The CDR3 sequence: CASSLRGTTTNEKLFF. CDR3 nucleotides: TGTGCCAGCAGCTTGAGGGGCACGACAACTAATGAAAAACTGTTTTTT.

The chain joins TRBV11-2 to TRBJ1-2, with 8 bases identical to TRBD1. J was trimmed by 8 bases and V by 3 bases; bases with no gene match: 5. This CDR3 region has 13 residues. Germline-derived CDR1 and CDR2 are SGHAT and FQNNGV. CDR3 coding DNA: TGTGCCAGCAGCTTTGGACAGGGATGGGGCTACACCTTC. It specifies CASSFGQGWGYTF.

The chain is built from TRBV30 and TRBJ2-7; D remains ambiguous. The CDR3 has 11 amino acids. V dropped 1 base and J dropped 4 bases, with 5 bases sitting between them. CDR1 and CDR2 (germline): GTSNPN, SVGIG (reference sequence). The CDR3: CAWSGSYEQYF. In DNA, the CDR3 is TGTGCCTGGAGTGGCAGTTACGAGCAGTACTTC.

The J gene is TRBJ2-1, the V gene TRBV20-1; D unclear. Germline CDR1 reads DFQATT; CDR2 reads SNEGSKA (reference sequence). The CDR3 is 11 residues long. The germline V and J ends were trimmed by 5 bases and 4 bases, with 6 bases remaining between them. Here the CDR3 reads CSARLYNEQFF. CDR3 in DNA: TGCAGTGCTCGACTTTACAATGAGCAGTTCTTC.

V and J are TRBV7-9 and TRBJ2-5; unclear D gene. Trimming shortened V by 4 bases and J by 5 bases, and 14 bases separated the two germline ends. The CDR3 is made up of 14 amino acids. CDR1 is SEHNR and CDR2 is FQNEAQ in the germline V gene (reference sequence). The CDR3 here is CASSSNKQLETQYF. CDR3 sequence (DNA): TGTGCCAGCAGCTCCAATAAACAGTTGGAGACCCAGTACTTC.

The V and J genes are TRBV13 and TRBJ1-2; TRBD1 aligns across 10 bases. The germline gives CDR1 PRHDT, CDR2 FYEKMQ (reference sequence). V gave up 4 bases and J gave up 6 bases; unmatched junction bases: 8. CDR3 length equals 15 residues. The CDR3 spells CASSSRDRGEDGYTF. The CDR3 bases are TGTGCCAGCAGCTCCCGGGACAGGGGTGAAGATGGCTACACCTTC.

The genes are TRBV19 and TRBJ1-5; D uncertain. The germline gives CDR1 LNHDA, CDR2 SQIVND (reference sequence). The V gene lost 6 bases and the J gene lost 0 bases, with 12 bases spanning the gap. CDR3 length: 15 residues. CDR3 sequence reads: CASRSEGNSNQPQHF. In nucleotides, the CDR3 is TGTGCCAGTAGGAGCGAGGGTAATAGCAATCAGCCCCAGCATTTT.

This chain joins TRBV6-5 and TRBJ2-5; 9 positions agree with TRBD1. J gave up 3 bases and V 0 bases, and 5 bases lay outside the gene matches. Germline V gives CDR1 MNHEY, CDR2 SVGAGI. This CDR3 has 16 amino acids. The CDR3 DNA reads TGTGCCAGCAGTTACTCGATCCGGGACAGGGAAGAGACCCAGTACTTC. This sequence encodes CASSYSIRDREETQYF.

This clone came up once. The V gene is TRBV2, the J gene TRBJ1-4, with 7 bases fitting TRBD1. V shed 4 bases, J shed 8 bases, and the junction held 7 bases outside the gene matches. CDR3 length: 14 amino acids. Per germline, CDR1 SNHLY and CDR2 FYNNEI. CDR3 coding DNA: TGTGCCAGCAGTGTAGGACAGGCGCGGGAAAAACTGTTTTTT. Protein product: CASSVGQAREKLFF. The full variable domain, rest sourced from reference TRBV2 and TRBJ1-4, is EPEVTQTPSHQVTQMGQEVILRCVPISNHLYFYWYRQILGQKVEFLVSFYNNEISEKSEIFDDQFSVERPDGSNFTLKIRSTKLEDSAMYFCASSVGQAREKLFFGSGTQLSVL.

The chain joins TRBV13 to TRBJ1-3; 9 bases are a match to TRBD1. Trimming at V came to 5 bases and at J to 7 bases, leaving 15 bases not matched to a gene. Per the germline V gene, CDR1 is PRHDT and CDR2 is FYEKMQ (reference sequence). The CDR3 loop spans 17 amino acids. CDR3 protein: CASSPNNPGQGGNTIYF. The DNA for the CDR3 is TGTGCCAGCAGCCCTAACAATCCGGGACAGGGTGGTAACACCATATATTTT.

The chain combines TRBV27 with TRBJ2-7; 11 bases agree with TRBD2. Unmatched junction bases numbered 10, after V lost 8 bases and J lost 4 bases. This CDR3 spans 15 amino acids. Germline lookup yields CDR1 MNHEY and CDR2 SMNVEV (reference sequence). The CDR3 is CASGGPRLAGYEQYF. In nucleotides, the CDR3 is TGTGCCAGCGGGGGGCCCAGACTAGCGGGATACGAGCAGTACTTC.

This clone was seen a single time. This sequence joins TRBV28 and TRBJ1-1; D perhaps matches TRBD1 (6 bases). This CDR3 has 15 residues. CDR1 and CDR2 from the germline V gene are MDHEN and SYDVKM. The V and J ends lost 5 bases and 1 base respectively, with 14 bases between them. The CDR3 here is CASSVPGHANTEAFF. CDR3 DNA: TGTGCCAGCAGTGTTCCGGGACACGCGAACACTGAAGCTTTCTTT.